This T cell receptor beta chain was sequenced for a study of shared clonotypes between healthy human individuals. Investigators spread the genomic DNA of each subset evenly over several immunoSEQ plates. Only in-frame clones appear in the TCRdb table, and some are missing; sequencing was by immunoSEQ multiplex PCR. Found here are roughly 700,000 clones, under 80% of them singletons; the top ten hold roughly 1.7%. CDR3 length equals 14 residues. CDR1 and CDR2 (germline): MGHRA, YSYEKL. Deletions cut 0 bases from V and 6 bases from J, with 9 bases between. This chain links TRBV4-1 with TRBJ2-1; D remains ambiguous. Sequenced material: memory CD4+ T cells sorted from blood. This sample's subset: CD45RA-negative fraction. The TCR was taken from a woman aged 25-40 years in good health. The CDR3 loop is CASSQDPTVNEQFF. The CDR3 coding sequence is TGCGCCAGCAGCCAAGACCCGACGGTCAATGAGCAGTTCTTC.